This T cell receptor (beta chain) is drawn from a study of early T cells in non-severe SARS-CoV-2 infection. This clonotype appeared many times. The CDR3 has 14 residues. CDR1 MRHNA and CDR2 SNTAGT come from the germline V gene. V lost 4 bases and J lost 5, with 11 bases in between. TCRdb passed the 5' RACE reads through MiXCR, listing each CDR3 protein once. The table records more than 50,000 distinct CDR3 sequences, 5.6% of them present only once. This chain joins TRBV6-4 and TRBJ2-2, with unresolved D. The receptor was derived from an adult who was a healthcare worker with PCR-confirmed SARS-CoV-2 infection or an uninfected control (not recorded which). The specimen sequenced was whole blood. CDR3 residues: CASSGYSGTGELFF. The CDR3 nucleotides are TGTGCCAGCAGTGGCTACAGTGGAACCGGGGAGCTGTTTTTT.